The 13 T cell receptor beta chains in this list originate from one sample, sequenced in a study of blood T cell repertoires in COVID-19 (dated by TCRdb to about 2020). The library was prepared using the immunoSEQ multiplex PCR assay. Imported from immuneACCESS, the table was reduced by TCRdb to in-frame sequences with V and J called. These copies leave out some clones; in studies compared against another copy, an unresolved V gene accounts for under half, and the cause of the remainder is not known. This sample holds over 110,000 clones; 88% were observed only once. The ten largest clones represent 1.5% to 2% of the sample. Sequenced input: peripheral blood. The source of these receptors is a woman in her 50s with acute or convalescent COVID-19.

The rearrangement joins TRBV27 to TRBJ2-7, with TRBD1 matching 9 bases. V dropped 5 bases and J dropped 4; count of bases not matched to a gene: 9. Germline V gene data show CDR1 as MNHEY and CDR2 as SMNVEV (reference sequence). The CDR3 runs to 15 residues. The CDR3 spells CASSPWTGVRYEQYF. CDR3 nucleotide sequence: TGTGCCAGCAGTCCCTGGACAGGGGTGAGGTACGAGCAGTACTTC.

CDR3 in DNA: TGTGCCAGCAGCTTTCCGGGACTAGTCAACAATGAGCAGTTCTTC. As protein: CASSFPGLVNNEQFF. This sequence joins TRBV5-6 and TRBJ2-1; TRBD2 aligns across 8 bases. This CDR3 contains 15 residues. The germline V gene encodes CDR1 SGHDT and CDR2 YYEEEE. After removal of 2 bases from V and 5 bases from J, the junction contained 6 bases not matched to a gene.

The CDR3 sequence: CASSERGSSDTQYF. The CDR3 region has the DNA TGCGCCAGCAGTGAGCGGGGGAGTTCAGATACGCAGTATTTT. This chain links TRBV10-1 with TRBJ2-3, with a tentative D call TRBD2 (6 bases). Trimming removed 2 bases at V and 4 bases at J, with 10 bases between. Per germline, CDR1 WNHNN and CDR2 SYGVQD (reference sequence). The CDR3 covers 14 residues.

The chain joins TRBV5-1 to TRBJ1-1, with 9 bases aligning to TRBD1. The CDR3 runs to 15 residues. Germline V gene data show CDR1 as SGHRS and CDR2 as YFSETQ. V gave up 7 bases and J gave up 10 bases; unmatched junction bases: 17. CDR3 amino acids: CASSGDGQGILRAFF. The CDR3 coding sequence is TGCGCCAGCTCCGGAGACGGACAGGGGATCCTTCGAGCTTTCTTT. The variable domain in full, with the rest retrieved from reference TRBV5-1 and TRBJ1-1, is KAGVTQTPRYLIKTRGQQVTLSCSPISGHRSVSWYQQTPGQGLQFLFEYFSETQRNKGNFPGRFSGRQFSNSRSEMNVSTLELGDSALYLCASSGDGQGILRAFFGQGTRLTVV.

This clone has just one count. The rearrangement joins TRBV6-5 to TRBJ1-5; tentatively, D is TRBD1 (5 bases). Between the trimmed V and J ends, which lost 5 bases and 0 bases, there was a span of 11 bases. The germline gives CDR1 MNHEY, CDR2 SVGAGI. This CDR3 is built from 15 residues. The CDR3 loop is CASSTDSYSNQPQHF. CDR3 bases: TGTGCCAGCAGTACCGACAGTTATAGCAATCAGCCCCAGCATTTT.

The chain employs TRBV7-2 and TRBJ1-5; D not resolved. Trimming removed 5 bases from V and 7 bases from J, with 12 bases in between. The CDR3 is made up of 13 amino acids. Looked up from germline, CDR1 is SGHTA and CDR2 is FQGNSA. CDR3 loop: CASSGRGEQPQHF. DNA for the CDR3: TGTGCCAGCAGCGGCCGAGGAGAGCAGCCCCAGCATTTT.

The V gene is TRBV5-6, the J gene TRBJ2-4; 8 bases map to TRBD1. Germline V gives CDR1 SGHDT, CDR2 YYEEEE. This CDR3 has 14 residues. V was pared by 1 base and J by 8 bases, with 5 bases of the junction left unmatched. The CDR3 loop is CASSLSGGDDIQYF. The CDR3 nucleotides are TGTGCCAGCAGCTTGTCAGGGGGCGATGACATTCAGTACTTC.

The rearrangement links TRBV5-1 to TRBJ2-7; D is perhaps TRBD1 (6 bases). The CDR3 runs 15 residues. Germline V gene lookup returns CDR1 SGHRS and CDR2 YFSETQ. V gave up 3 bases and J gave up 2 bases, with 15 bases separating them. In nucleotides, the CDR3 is TGCGCCAGCAGCTCGCAACCGCGGACAGCCTACGAGCAGTACTTC. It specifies CASSSQPRTAYEQYF.

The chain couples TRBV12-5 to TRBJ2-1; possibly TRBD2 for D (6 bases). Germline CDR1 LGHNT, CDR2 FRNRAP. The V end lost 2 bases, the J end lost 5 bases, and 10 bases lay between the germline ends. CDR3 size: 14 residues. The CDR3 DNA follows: TGTGCTAGTGGTTTGAATTCGGGGGACAATGAGCAGTTCTTC. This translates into CASGLNSGDNEQFF.

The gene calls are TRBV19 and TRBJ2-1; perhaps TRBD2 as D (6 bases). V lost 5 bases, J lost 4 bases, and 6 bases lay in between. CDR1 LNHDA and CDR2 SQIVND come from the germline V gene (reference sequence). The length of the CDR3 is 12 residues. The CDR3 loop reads CASSRGYNEQFF. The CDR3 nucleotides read TGTGCCAGTAGTCGGGGGTACAATGAGCAGTTCTTC. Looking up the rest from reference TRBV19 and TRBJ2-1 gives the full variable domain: DGGITQSPKYLFRKEGQNVTLSCEQNLNHDAMYWYRQDPGQGLRLIYYSQIVNDFQKGDIAEGYSVSREKKESFPLTVTSAQKNPTAFYLCASSRGYNEQFFGPGTRLTVL.

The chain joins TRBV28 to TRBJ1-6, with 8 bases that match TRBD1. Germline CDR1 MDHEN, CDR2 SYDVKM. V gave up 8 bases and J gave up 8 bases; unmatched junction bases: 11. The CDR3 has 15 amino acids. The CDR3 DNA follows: TGTGCCAGCCGCGGGGGAGACAGGGGACATTCACCCCTCCACTTT. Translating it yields CASRGGDRGHSPLHF. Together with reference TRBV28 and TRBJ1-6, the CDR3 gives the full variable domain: DVKVTQSSRYLVKRTGEKVFLECVQDMDHENMFWYRQDPGLGLRLIYFSYDVKMKEKGDIPEGYSVSREKKERFSLILESASTNQTSMYLCASRGGDRGHSPLHFGNGTRLTVT.

The CDR3 is CAWSRGNNQPQHF. DNA of the CDR3: TGTGCCTGGAGTAGGGGAAATAATCAGCCCCAGCATTTT. This rearrangement joins TRBV30 to TRBJ1-5; D is possibly TRBD1 (5 bases). Trimming pared 2 bases from V and 4 bases from J, leaving 9 bases between. The CDR3 spans 13 residues. Germline V gene data show CDR1 as GTSNPN and CDR2 as SVGIG (reference sequence). The full variable domain, rest sourced from reference TRBV30 and TRBJ1-5, is SQTIHQWPATLVQPVGSPLSLECTVEGTSNPNLYWYRQAAGRGLQLLFYSVGIGQISSEVPQNLSASRPQDRQFILSSKKLLLSDSGFYLCAWSRGNNQPQHFGDGTRLSIL.

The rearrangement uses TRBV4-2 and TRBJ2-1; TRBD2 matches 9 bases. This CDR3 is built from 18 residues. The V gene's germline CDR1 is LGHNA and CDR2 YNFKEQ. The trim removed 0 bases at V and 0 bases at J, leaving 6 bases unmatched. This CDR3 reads CASSQDGLAGSSYNEQFF. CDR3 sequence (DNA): TGTGCCAGCAGCCAAGATGGGCTAGCGGGAAGCTCCTACAATGAGCAGTTCTTC.